The 7 T cell receptor beta chains reported below all come from one sample, sequenced in a study of T cells expressing NK-cell markers. TCRdb re-called the 5' RACE reads; one entry per CDR3 protein, DNA not given. Seen in this sample are 400,000 to 550,000 distinct CDR3 sequences; the ten most common clones hold roughly 8%. Sequenced: blood T cells: a sorted CD56 or NKG2C T cell subset, CD4+ or CD8+ T cells, or bulk PBMC T cells (not recorded which). The receptors stem from a woman aged 18 to 75 in good health.

The rearrangement links TRBV6-5 to TRBJ1-1. CDR3 length equals 11 residues. Germline V lookup: CDR1 MNHEY, CDR2 SVGAGI. CDR3 amino acids: CASSRGREAFF.

This rearrangement joins TRBV12-3 or TRBV12-4 to TRBJ2-3; the TCRdb call, TRBD1, lacks DNA for checking. CDR3 length: 16 amino acids. CDR3 amino acids: CASSIRGTVSTDTQYF.

The CDR3 region is CASSLGLGGPNQPQHF. The V call is TRBV7-2, the J call TRBJ1-5. The CDR3 is 16 residues long. The germline CDR1 and CDR2 sequences are SGHTA and FQGNSA.

The CDR3 is CATKGGQGNYGYTF. This sequence joins TRBV19 and TRBJ1-2; lacking DNA, the TRBD1 call made by TCRdb goes unchecked. The CDR3 is 14 amino acids. Germline-derived CDR1 and CDR2 are LNHDA and SQIVND (reference sequence).

The rearrangement joins TRBV29-1 to TRBJ1-2. CDR3 length: 13 residues. CDR1 and CDR2 from the germline V gene are SQVTM and ANQGSEA. The chain's CDR3 is CSVAVGGYDGYTF.

The genes are TRBV7-2 and TRBJ2-7; TCRdb proposes TRBD2, but this gene call is untestable without DNA. The CDR3 consists of 17 residues. Germline values: CDR1 SGHTA, CDR2 FQGNSA. CDR3 loop: CASSLASSGTFPYEQYF.

This sequence joins TRBV18 and TRBJ2-7. Germline lookup yields CDR1 KGHSH and CDR2 LQKENI. The CDR3 is 15 residues long. The CDR3 spells CASSPRVGITYEQYF. Together with reference TRBV18 and TRBJ2-7, the CDR3 gives the full variable domain: NAGVMQNPRHLVRRRGQEARLRCSPMKGHSHVYWYRQLPEEGLKFMVYLQKENIIDESGMPKERFSAEFPKEGPSILRIQQVVRGDSAAYFCASSPRVGITYEQYFGPGTRLTVT.